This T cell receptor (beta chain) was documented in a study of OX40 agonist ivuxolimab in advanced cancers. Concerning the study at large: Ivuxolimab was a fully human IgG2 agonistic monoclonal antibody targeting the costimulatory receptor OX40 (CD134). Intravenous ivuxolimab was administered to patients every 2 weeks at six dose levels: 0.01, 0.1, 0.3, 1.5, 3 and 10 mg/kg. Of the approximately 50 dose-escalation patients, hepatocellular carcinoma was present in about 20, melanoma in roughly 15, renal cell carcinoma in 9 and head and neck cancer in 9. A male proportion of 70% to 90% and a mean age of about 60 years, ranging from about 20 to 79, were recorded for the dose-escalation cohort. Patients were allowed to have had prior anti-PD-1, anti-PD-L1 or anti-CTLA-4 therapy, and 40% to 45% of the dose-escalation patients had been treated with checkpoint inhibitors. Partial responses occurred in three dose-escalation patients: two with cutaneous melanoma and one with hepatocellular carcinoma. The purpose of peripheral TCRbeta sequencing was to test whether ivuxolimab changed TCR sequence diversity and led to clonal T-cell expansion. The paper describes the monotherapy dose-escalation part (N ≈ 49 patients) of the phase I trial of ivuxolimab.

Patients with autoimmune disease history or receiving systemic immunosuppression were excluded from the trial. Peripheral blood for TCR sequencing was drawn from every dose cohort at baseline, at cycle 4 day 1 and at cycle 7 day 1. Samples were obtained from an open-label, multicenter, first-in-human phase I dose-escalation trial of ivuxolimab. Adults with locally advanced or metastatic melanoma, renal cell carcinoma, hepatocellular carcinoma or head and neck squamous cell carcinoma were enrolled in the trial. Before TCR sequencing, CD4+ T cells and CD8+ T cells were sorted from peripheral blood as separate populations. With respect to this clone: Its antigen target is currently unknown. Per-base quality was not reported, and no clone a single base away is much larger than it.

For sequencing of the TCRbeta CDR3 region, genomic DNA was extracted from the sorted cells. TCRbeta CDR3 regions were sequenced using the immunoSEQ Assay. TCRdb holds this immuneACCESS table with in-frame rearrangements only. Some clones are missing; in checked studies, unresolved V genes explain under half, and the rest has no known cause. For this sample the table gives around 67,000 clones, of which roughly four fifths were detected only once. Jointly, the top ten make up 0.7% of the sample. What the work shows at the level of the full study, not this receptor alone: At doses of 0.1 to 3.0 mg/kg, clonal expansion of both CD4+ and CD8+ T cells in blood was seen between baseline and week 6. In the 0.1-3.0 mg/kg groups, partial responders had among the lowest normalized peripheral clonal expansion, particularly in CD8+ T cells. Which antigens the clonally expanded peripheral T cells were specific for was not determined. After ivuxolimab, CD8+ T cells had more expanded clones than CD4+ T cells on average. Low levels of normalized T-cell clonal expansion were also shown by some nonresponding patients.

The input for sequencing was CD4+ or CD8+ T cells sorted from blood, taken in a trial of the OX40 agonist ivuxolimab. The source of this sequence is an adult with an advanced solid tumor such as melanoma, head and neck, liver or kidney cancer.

The DNA sequence follows: TGTGCCAGCAGTGAGACGTCAGATACGCAGTATTTT. This sequence encodes CASSETSDTQYF. The chain was built from TRBV2 and TRBJ2-3, with the D gene uncertain. CDR1 is given as SNHLY and CDR2 as FYNNEI, both from the germline V gene. Including cysteine and phenylalanine, the CDR3 has 12 amino acids. The kept DNA is CDR3 alone, 36 bases in frame from the first base. V is clipped by 3 bases and J by 4 bases, and the sequence between their germline boundaries is 5 bases long. With the portions outside the CDR3 filled from the reference TRBV2 and TRBJ2-3 genes, the complete variable region becomes EPEVTQTPSHQVTQMGQEVILRCVPISNHLYFYWYRQILGQKVEFLVSFYNNEISEKSEIFDDQFSVERPDGSNFTLKIRSTKLEDSAMYFCASSETSDTQYFGPGTRLTVL.